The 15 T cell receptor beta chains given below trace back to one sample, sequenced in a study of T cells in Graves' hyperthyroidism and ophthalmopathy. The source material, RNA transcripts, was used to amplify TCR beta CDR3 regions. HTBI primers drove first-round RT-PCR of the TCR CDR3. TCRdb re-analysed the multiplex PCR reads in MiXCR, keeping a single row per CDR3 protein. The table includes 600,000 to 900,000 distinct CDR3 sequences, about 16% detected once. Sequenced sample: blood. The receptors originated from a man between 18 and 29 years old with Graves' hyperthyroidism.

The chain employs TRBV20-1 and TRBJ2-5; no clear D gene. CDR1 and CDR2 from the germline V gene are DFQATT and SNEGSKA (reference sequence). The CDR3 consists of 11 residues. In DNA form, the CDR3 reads TGCAGCACGAAGATCCAAGAGACCCAGTACTTC. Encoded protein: CSTKIQETQYF.

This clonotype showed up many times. CDR3 amino acids: CAWSEDSYNEQFF. The DNA of the CDR3 is TGTGCCTGGAGTGAAGACTCATACAATGAGCAGTTCTTC. The chain is built from TRBV30 and TRBJ2-1; D unclear. The germline gives CDR1 GTSNPN, CDR2 SVGIG (reference sequence). V lost 1 base and J 4 bases, leaving 8 bases between the germline ends. The CDR3 contains 13 residues.

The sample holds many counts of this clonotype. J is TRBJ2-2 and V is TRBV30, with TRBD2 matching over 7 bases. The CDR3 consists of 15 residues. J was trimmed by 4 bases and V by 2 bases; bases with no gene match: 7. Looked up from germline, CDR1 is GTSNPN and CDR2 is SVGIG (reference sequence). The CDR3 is CAWSRAGPFTGELFF. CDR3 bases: TGTGCCTGGAGTCGAGCGGGACCATTCACCGGGGAGCTGTTTTTT.

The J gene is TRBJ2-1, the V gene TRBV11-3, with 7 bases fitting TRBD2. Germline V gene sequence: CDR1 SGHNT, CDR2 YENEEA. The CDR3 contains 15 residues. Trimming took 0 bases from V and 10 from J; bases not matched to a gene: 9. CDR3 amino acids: CASSLELAAGEEQFF. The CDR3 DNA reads TGTGCCAGCAGCTTAGAGTTGGCGGCGGGAGAAGAGCAGTTCTTC. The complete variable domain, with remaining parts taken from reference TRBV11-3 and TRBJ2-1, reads EAGVVQSPRYKIIEKKQPVAFWCNPISGHNTLYWYLQNLGQGPELLIRYENEEAVDDSQLPKDRFSAERLKGVDSTLKIQPAELGDSAVYLCASSLELAAGEEQFFGPGTRLTVL.

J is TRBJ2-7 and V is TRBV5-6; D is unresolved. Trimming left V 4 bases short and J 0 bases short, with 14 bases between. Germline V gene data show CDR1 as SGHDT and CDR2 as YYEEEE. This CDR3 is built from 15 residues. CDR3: CASSPGPGLSYEQYF. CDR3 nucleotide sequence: TGTGCCAGCAGCCCCGGGCCGGGCCTCTCCTACGAGCAGTACTTC.

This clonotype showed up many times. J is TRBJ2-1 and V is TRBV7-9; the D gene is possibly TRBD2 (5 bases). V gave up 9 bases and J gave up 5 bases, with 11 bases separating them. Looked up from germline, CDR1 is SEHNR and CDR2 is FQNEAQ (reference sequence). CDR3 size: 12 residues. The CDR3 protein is CASLTTHNEQFF. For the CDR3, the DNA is TGTGCCAGTTTGACTACCCACAATGAGCAGTTCTTC.

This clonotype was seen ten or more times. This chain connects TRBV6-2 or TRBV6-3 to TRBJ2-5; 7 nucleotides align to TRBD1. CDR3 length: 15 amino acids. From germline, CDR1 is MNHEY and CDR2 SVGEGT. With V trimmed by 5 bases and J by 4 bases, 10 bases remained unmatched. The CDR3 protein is CASSNTGAPGETQYF. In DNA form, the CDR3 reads TGTGCCAGCAGTAATACAGGGGCCCCGGGAGAGACCCAGTACTTC.

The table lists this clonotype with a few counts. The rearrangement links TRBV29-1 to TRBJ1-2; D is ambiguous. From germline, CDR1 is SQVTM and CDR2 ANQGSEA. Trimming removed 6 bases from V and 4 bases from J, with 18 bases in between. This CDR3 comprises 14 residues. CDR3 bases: TGCAGCGTCCCGGGCGGCTTGGGGTTCTATGGCTACACCTTC. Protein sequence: CSVPGGLGFYGYTF.

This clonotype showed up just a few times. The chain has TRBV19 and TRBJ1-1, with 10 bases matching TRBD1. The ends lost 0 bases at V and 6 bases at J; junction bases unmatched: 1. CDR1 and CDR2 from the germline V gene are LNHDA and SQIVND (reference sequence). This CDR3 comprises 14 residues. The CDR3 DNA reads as TGTGCCAGTAGTATAGATGGGACAGGGGCTGAAGCTTTCTTT. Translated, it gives CASSIDGTGAEAFF. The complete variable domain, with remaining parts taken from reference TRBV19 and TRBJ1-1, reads DGGITQSPKYLFRKEGQNVTLSCEQNLNHDAMYWYRQDPGQGLRLIYYSQIVNDFQKGDIAEGYSVSREKKESFPLTVTSAQKNPTAFYLCASSIDGTGAEAFFGQGTRLTVV.

The CDR3 DNA sequence: TGTGCCAGCAGTTCGTCGACTACCTCGAGACAGTACTTC. Its protein is CASSSSTTSRQYF. This chain uses TRBV28 with TRBJ2-7, with a possible D match to TRBD2 (5 bases). The CDR3 runs 13 residues. The germline V and J ends were trimmed by 4 bases and 10 bases, with 17 bases remaining between them. Germline lookup yields CDR1 MDHEN and CDR2 SYDVKM. Supplemented by reference TRBV28 and TRBJ2-7, the full variable domain reads DVKVTQSSRYLVKRTGEKVFLECVQDMDHENMFWYRQDPGLGLRLIYFSYDVKMKEKGDIPEGYSVSREKKERFSLILESASTNQTSMYLCASSSSTTSRQYFGPGTRLTVT.

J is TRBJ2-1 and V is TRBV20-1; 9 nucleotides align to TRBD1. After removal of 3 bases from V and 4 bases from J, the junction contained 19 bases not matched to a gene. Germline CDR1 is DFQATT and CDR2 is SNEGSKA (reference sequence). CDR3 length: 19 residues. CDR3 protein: CSASPGTGSPRGKYNEQFF. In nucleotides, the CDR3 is TGCAGTGCTAGCCCCGGGACAGGGTCGCCCCGGGGAAAATACAATGAGCAGTTCTTC.

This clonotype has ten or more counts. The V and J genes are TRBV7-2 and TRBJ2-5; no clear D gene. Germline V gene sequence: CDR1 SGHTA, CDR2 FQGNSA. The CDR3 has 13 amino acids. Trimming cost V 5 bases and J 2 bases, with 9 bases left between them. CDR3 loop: CASSVAPQETQYF. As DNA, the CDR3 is TGTGCCAGCAGCGTTGCCCCACAAGAGACCCAGTACTTC. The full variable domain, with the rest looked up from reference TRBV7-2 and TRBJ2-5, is GAGVSQSPSNKVTEKGKDVELRCDPISGHTALYWYRQSLGQGLEFLIYFQGNSAPDKSGLPSDRFSAERTGGSVSTLTIQRTQQEDSAVYLCASSVAPQETQYFGPGTRLLVL.

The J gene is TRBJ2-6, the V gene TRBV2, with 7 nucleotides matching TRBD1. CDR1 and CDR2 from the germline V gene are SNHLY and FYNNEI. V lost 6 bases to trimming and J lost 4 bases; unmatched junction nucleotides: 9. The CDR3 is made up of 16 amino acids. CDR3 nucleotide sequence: TGTGCCAGCAGGCTGACAGGGACGGCCGGGGCCAACGTCCTGACTTTC. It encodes CASRLTGTAGANVLTF.

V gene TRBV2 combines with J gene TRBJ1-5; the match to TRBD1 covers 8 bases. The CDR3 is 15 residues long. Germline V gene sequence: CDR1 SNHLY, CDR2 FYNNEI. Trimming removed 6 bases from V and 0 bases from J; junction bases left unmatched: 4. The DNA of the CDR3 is TGTGCCAGCAGGCAGGGGGCTGGTAGCAATCAGCCCCAGCATTTT. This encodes CASRQGAGSNQPQHF.

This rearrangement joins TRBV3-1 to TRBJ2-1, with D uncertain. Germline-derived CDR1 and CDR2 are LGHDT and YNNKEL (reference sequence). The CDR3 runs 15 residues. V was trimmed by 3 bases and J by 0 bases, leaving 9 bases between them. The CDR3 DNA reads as TGTGCCAGCAGCCAGTCATTCAACTCCTACAATGAGCAGTTCTTC. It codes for CASSQSFNSYNEQFF.